This TCR beta chain was sequenced during a study of blood T cell repertoires in COVID-19. Overall study context: Acute and convalescent COVID-19 specimens originated in the United States, Italy and Spain. Sources were T cells, B-cell-depleted T cells, or PBMCs; the material itself was cDNA or gDNA.

Germline V gene data show CDR1 as SGHAT and CDR2 as FQNNGV. Trimming pared 3 bases from V and 5 bases from J, leaving 13 bases between. The CDR3 loop spans 14 amino acids. Per the original data handling: It was from reference gene primer amplification that nucleated cell counts were estimated. Produced via immunoSEQ multiplex PCR; TCRdb's table is partial and in-frame only. That table furnishes V, J and clone size, whereas the DNA furnished D and trimming. The profile covers approximately 190,000 clones, with approximately 85% appearing a single time and approximately 5.1% taken by the ten largest. This sequence was found in a woman aged 70-85 years with active or convalescent COVID-19. Sequenced: peripheral blood. The chain joins TRBV11-2 to TRBJ2-5, with a weak D call TRBD2 (6 bases). CDR3 coding DNA: TGTGCCAGCAGCTTGGGCGGGACCCTGGAGACCCAGTACTTC. This encodes CASSLGGTLETQYF.